This TCR beta chain comes out of a study of T cell repertoires in cytomegalovirus infection. TCRdb used MiXCR to reprocess the reads, holding one entry per CDR3 protein. Found here are 140,000 to 150,000 distinct CDR3 sequences, around 30% of them singletons; the top ten hold about 52%. Points from the study as a whole: The ex vivo response was dominated by HLA-C-restricted CMV-specific TCR beta clonotypes. Carriers of CMV and the relevant HLA type were discriminated by public TCR beta frequency.

The CDR3 has 14 residues. Trimming removed 5 bases from V and 1 base from J, with 8 bases in between. This clonotype was seen a handful of times. What it recognizes is unknown. The receptor's source is a human donor in good health (CMV status not recorded). Some clones in this sample may be carry-over from other donors' samples. The chain recombines TRBV12-3 or TRBV12-4 with TRBJ1-4; D perhaps matches TRBD1 (5 bases). The sample was CD8+ T cells from cultured PBMCs, taken from culture after CMV antigen stimulation. CDR3 coding DNA: TGTGCCAGCAGTCAGACAGAAACTAATGAAAAACTGTTTTTT. Amino acid sequence: CASSQTETNEKLFF.